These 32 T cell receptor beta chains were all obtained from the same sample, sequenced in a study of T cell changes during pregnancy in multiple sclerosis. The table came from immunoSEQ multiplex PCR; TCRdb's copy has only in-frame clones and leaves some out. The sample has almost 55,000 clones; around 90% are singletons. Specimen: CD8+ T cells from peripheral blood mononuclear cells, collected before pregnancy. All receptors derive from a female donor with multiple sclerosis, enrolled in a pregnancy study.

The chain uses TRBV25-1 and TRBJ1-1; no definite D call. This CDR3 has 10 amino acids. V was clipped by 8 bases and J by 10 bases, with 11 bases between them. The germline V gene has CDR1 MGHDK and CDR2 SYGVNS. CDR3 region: CASFGHRAFF. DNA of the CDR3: TGTGCCAGCTTCGGTCATCGAGCTTTCTTT.

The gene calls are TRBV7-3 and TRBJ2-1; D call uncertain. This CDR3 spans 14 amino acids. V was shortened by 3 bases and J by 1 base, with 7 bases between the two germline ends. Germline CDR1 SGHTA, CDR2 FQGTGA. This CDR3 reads CASSFSVSYNEQFF. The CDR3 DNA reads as TGTGCCAGCAGCTTTTCGGTTTCCTACAATGAGCAGTTCTTC.

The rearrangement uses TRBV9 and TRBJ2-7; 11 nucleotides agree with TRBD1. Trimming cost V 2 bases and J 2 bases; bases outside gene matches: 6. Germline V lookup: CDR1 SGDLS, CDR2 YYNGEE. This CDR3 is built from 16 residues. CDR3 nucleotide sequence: TGTGCCAGCAGCGTCACGGCGGGACAGGGGGCCTACGAGCAGTACTTC. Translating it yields CASSVTAGQGAYEQYF. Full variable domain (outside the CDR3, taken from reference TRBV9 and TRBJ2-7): DSGVTQTPKHLITATGQRVTLRCSPRSGDLSVYWYQQSLDQGLQFLIQYYNGEERAKGNILERFSAQQFPDLHSELNLSSLELGDSALYFCASSVTAGQGAYEQYFGPGTRLTVT.

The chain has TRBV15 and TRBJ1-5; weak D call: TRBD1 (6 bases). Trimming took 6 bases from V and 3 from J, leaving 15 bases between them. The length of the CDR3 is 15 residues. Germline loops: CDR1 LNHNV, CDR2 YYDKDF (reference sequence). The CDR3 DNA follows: TGTGCCACCAGGGGGAGAGGGACACCCAATCAGCCCCAGCATTTT. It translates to CATRGRGTPNQPQHF. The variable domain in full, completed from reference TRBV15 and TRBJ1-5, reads DAMVIQNPRYQVTQFGKPVTLSCSQTLNHNVMYWYQQKSSQAPKLLFHYYDKDFNNEADTPDNFQSRRPNTSFCFLDIRSPGLGDTAMYLCATRGRGTPNQPQHFGDGTRLSIL.

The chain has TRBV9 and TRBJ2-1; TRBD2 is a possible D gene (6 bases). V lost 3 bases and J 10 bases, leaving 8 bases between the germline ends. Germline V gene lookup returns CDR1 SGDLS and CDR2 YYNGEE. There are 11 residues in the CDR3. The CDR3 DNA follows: TGTGCCAGCAGCGACGGAGGGGAGCAGTTCTTC. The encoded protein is CASSDGGEQFF.

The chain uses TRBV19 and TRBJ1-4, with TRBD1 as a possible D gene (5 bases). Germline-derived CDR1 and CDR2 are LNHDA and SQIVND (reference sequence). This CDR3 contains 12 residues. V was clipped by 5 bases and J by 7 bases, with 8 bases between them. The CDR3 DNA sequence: TGTGCCAGTAGTTTCAGGGCTGAAAAACTGTTTTTT. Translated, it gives CASSFRAEKLFF. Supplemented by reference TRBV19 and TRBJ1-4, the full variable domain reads DGGITQSPKYLFRKEGQNVTLSCEQNLNHDAMYWYRQDPGQGLRLIYYSQIVNDFQKGDIAEGYSVSREKKESFPLTVTSAQKNPTAFYLCASSFRAEKLFFGSGTQLSVL.

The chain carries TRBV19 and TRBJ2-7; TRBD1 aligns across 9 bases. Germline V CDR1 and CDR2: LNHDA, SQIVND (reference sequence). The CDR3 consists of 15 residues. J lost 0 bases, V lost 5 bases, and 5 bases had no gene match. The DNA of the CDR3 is TGTGCCAGTAGTTGGGGGACAGGGAGCTCCTACGAGCAGTACTTC. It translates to CASSWGTGSSYEQYF.

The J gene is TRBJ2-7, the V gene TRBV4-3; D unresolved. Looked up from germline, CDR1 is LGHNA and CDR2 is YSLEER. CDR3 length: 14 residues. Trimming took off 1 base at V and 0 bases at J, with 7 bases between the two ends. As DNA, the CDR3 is TGCGCCAGCAGCCAAGTTGAGGCCTCCTACGAGCAGTACTTC. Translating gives CASSQVEASYEQYF.

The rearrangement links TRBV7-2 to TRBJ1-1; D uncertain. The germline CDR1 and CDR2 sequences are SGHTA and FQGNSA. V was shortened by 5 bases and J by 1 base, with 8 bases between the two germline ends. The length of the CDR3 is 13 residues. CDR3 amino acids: CASSLTGNTEAFF. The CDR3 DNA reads TGTGCCAGCAGCCTCACTGGGAACACTGAAGCTTTCTTT. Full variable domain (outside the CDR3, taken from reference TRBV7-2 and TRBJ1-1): GAGVSQSPSNKVTEKGKDVELRCDPISGHTALYWYRQSLGQGLEFLIYFQGNSAPDKSGLPSDRFSAERTGGSVSTLTIQRTQQEDSAVYLCASSLTGNTEAFFGQGTRLTVV.

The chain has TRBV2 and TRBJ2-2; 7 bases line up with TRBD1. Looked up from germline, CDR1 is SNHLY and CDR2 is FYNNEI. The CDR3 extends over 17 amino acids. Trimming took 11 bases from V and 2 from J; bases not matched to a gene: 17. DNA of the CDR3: TGTGCCGGCGTCCCATCAGGACAGGCGATTAACACCGGGGAGCTGTTTTTT. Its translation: CAGVPSGQAINTGELFF. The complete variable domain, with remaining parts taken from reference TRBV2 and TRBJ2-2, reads EPEVTQTPSHQVTQMGQEVILRCVPISNHLYFYWYRQILGQKVEFLVSFYNNEISEKSEIFDDQFSVERPDGSNFTLKIRSTKLEDSAMYFCAGVPSGQAINTGELFFGEGSRLTVL.

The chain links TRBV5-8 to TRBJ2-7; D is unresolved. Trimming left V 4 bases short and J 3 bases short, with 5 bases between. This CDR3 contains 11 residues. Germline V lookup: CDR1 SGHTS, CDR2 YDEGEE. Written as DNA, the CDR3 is TGTGCCAGCAGCCCCTACTACGAGCAGTACTTC. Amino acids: CASSPYYEQYF.

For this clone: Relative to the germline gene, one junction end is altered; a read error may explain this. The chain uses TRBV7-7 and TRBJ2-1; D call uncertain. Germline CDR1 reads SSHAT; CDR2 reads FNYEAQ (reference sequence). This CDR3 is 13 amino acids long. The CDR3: CASSSTVVDEQFF. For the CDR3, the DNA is TGTGCTAGCAGCTCCACAGTTGTGGATGAGCAGTTCTTC.

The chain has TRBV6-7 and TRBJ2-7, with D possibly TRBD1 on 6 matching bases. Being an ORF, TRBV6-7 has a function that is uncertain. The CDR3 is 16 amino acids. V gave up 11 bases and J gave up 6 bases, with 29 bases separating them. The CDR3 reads CASQPQGPPIMSEQYF. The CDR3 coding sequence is TGTGCCTCTCAACCACAGGGTCCCCCCATCATGAGCGAGCAGTACTTC.

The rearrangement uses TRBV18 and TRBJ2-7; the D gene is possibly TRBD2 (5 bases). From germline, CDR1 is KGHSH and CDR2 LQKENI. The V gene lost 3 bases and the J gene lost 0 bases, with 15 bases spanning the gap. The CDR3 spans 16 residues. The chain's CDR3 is CASSPPQRISSYEQYF. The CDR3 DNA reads TGTGCCAGCTCACCCCCTCAGCGGATAAGCTCCTACGAGCAGTACTTC.

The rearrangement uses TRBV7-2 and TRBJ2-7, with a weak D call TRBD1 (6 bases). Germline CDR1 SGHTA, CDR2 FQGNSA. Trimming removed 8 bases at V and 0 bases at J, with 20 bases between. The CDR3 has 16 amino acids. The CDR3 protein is CASGLARDIPSYEQYF. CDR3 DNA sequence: TGTGCCAGCGGCCTCGCCCGGGACATACCCTCCTACGAGCAGTACTTC.

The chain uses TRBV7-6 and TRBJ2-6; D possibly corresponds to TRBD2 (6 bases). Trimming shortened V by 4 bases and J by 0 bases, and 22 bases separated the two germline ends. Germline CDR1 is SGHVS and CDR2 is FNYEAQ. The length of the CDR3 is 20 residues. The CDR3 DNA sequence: TGTGCCAGCAGCTCAGGAGGGCTCAACCCCTATAGCTCTGGGGCCAACGTCCTGACTTTC. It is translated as CASSSGGLNPYSSGANVLTF.

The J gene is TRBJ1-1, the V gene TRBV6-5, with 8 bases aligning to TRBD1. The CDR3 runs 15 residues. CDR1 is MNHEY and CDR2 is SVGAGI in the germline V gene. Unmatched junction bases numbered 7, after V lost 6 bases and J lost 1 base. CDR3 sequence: CASSRIRGRNTEAFF. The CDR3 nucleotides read TGTGCCAGCAGCCGAATCAGGGGGCGGAACACTGAAGCTTTCTTT.

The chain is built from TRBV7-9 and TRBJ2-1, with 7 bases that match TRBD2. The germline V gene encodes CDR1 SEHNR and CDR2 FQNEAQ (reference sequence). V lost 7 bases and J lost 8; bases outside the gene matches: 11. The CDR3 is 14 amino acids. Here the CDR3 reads CASNPGRGVDEQFF. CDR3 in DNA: TGTGCCAGCAATCCTGGGAGGGGTGTCGATGAGCAGTTCTTC.

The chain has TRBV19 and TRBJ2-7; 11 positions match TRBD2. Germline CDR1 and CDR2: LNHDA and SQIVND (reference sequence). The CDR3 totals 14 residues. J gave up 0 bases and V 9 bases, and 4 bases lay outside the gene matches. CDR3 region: CASQTSGDSYEQYF. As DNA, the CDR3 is TGTGCCAGCCAGACTAGCGGGGACTCCTACGAGCAGTACTTC.

The CDR3 loop is CASEGGTSGGYNEQFF. The CDR3, as DNA: TGTGCCAGCGAAGGTGGGACTAGCGGGGGGTACAATGAGCAGTTCTTC. The chain combines TRBV2 with TRBJ2-1; 15 bases line up with TRBD2. Trimming cost V 8 bases and J 4 bases; bases outside gene matches: 6. CDR3 length equals 16 residues. Germline CDR1 SNHLY, CDR2 FYNNEI.

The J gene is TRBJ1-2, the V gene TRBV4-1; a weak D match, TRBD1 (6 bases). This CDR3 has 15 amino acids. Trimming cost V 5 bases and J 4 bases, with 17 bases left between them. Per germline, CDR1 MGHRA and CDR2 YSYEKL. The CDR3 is CASSWGPYMIYGYTF. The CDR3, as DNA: TGCGCCAGCAGCTGGGGGCCTTATATGATCTATGGCTACACCTTC.

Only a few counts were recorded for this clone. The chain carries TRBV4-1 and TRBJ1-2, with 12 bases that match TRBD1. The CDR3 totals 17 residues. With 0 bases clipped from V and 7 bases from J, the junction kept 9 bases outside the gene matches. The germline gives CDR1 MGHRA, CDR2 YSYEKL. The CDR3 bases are TGCGCCAGCAGCCAAGATCTTGGGACAGGGGGCGCGGGTGGCTACACCTTC. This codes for CASSQDLGTGGAGGYTF.

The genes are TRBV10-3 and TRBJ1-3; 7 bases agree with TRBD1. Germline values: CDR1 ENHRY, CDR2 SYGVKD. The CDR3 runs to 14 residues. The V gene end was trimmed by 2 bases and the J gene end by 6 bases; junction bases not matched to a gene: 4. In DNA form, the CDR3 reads TGTGCCATCAGTGAGGGGCAGGGGGTAAACACCATATATTTT. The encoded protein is CAISEGQGVNTIYF.

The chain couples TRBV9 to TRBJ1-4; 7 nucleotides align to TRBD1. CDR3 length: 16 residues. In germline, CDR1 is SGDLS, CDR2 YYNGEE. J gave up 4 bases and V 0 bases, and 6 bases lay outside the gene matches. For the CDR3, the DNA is TGTGCCAGCAGCGTAGAACCACAGGGGCTTAATGAAAAACTGTTTTTT. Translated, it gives CASSVEPQGLNEKLFF.

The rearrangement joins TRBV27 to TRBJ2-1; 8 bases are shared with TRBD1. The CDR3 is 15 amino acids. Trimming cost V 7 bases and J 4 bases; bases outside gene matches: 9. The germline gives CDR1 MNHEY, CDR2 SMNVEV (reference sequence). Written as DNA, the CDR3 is TGTGCCAGCACCACAGGGGACAGGACGTACAATGAGCAGTTCTTC. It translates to CASTTGDRTYNEQFF.

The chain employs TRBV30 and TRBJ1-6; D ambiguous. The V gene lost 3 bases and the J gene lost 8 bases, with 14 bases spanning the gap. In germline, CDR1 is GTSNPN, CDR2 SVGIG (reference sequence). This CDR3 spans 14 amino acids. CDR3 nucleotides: TGTGCCTGGAGGATAGACACCCACTATTCACCCCTCCACTTT. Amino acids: CAWRIDTHYSPLHF.

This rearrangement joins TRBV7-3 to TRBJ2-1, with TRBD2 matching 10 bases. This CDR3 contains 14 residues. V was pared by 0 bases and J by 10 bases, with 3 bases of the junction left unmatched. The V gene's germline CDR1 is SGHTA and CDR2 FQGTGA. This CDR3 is CASSLTAGGPEQFF. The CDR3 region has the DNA TGTGCCAGCAGCTTAACAGCGGGGGGGCCGGAGCAGTTCTTC.

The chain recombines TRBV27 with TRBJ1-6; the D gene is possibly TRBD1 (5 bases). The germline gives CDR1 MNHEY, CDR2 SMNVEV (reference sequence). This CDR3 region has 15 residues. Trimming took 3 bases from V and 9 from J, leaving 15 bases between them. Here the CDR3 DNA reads TGTGCCAGCAGTTTGCGGGGACCAGTTGGTTCACCCCTCCACTTT. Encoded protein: CASSLRGPVGSPLHF.

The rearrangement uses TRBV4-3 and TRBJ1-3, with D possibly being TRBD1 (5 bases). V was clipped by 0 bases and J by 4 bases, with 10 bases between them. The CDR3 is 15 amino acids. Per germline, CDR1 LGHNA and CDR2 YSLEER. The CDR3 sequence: CASSQDPGKGNTIYF. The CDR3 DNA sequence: TGCGCCAGCAGCCAAGATCCAGGGAAAGGAAACACCATATATTTT.

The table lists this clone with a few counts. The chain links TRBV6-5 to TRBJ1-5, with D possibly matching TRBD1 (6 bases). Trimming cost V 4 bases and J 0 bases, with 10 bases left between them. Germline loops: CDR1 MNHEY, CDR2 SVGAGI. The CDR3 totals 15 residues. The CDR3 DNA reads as TGTGCCAGCAGTTTACAAGGGGGTAGCAATCAGCCCCAGCATTTT. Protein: CASSLQGGSNQPQHF.

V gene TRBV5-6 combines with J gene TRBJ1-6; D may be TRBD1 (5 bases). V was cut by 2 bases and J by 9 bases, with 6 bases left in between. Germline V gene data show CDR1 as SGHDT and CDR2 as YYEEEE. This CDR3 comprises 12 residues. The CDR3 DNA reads TGTGCCAGCAGCTTCCAGGGTTCACCCCTCCACTTT. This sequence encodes CASSFQGSPLHF.

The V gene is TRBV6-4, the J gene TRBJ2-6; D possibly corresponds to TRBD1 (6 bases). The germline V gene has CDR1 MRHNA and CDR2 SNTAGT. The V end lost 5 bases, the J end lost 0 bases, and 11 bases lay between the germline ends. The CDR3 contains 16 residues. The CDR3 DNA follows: TGTGCCAGCAGTCAAACAGGGAACTCTGGGGCCAACGTCCTGACTTTC. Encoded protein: CASSQTGNSGANVLTF.